The text below deals with one T cell receptor (beta chain). No antigen is known for it. This entry is derived from a study of OX40 agonist ivuxolimab in advanced cancers. Using immunoSEQ multiplex PCR, the repertoire was profiled, and TCRdb retains in-frame clones only, with some absent. This table has about 58,000 clones, over 65% appearing once. Trimming left V 6 bases short and J 9 bases short, with 15 bases between. This CDR3 spans 13 amino acids. Germline assignment: CDR1 LGHNT and CDR2 FRNRAP. Exclusion of a patient followed from autoimmune disease history or systemic immunosuppression. Study-level points and caveats: Among the lowest peripheral clonal expansion occurred in 0.1-3.0 mg/kg partial responders.

The material sequenced was CD4+ or CD8+ T cells sorted from blood, taken in a trial of the OX40 agonist ivuxolimab. The chain uses TRBV12-5 and TRBJ2-4; D may be TRBD1 (6 bases). The receptor's source is an adult with an advanced solid tumor such as melanoma, head and neck, liver or kidney cancer. The CDR3 is CASGAQGSGIQYF. The CDR3 coding sequence is TGTGCTAGTGGGGCACAGGGTTCGGGCATTCAGTACTTC.